This T cell receptor beta chain was recovered during a study of Graves' ophthalmopathy and Graves' hyperthyroidism. Study-wide background: Stable hyperthyroidism denotes an absence of ophthalmopathy throughout 18 months of follow-up. Study findings and constraints: Blood also contained most of the expanded thyroid clonotypes above 0.001 frequency.

V shed 5 bases and J shed 1 base, with 12 bases lying between them. This CDR3 has 14 amino acids. Germline values: CDR1 DFQATT, CDR2 SNEGSKA (reference sequence). This clonotype occurred a few times. Antigen: not known. In this cohort, patients with other autoimmune diseases, uncontrolled infections, pregnancy or lactation were excluded. Amplification of the TCR beta CDR3 regions used RNA transcripts (as template). An initial RT-PCR round employing HTBI primers preceded a second-round multiplex PCR. TCRdb reprocessed the multiplex PCR reads with MiXCR, giving one entry per CDR3 protein. This sample has about 600,000 distinct CDR3 sequences; roughly 40% occur once, and the top ten carry about 4.2%.

The receptor was derived from an adult man with Graves' hyperthyroidism. This rearrangement joins TRBV20-1 to TRBJ1-5, with a tentative D call TRBD1 (6 bases). The specimen sequenced was peripheral blood or thyroid tissue (not recorded which). CDR3 residues: CSAGNRVSNQPQHF. CDR3 nucleotide sequence: TGCAGTGCTGGAAACAGGGTCAGCAATCAGCCCCAGCATTTT.